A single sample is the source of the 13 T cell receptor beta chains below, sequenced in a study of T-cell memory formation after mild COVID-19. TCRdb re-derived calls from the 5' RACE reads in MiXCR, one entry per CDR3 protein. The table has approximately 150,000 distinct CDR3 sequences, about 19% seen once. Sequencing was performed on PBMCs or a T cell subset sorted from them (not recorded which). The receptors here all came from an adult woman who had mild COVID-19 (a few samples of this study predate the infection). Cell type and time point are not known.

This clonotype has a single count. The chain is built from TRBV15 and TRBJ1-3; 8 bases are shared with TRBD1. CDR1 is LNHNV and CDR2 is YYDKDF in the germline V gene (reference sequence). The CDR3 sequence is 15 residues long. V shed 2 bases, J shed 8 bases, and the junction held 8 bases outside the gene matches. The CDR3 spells CATSRRQGNPDTIYF. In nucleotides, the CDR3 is TGTGCCACCAGCAGAAGACAGGGGAATCCGGACACCATATATTTT.

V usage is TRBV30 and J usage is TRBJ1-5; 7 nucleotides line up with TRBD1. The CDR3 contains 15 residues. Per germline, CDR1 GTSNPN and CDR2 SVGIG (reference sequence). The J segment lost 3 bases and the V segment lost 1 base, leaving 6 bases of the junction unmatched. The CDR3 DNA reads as TGTGCCTGGAGTGGGAACAGGGGATACAATCAGCCCCAGCATTTT. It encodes CAWSGNRGYNQPQHF. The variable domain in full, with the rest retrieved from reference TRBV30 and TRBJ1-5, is SQTIHQWPATLVQPVGSPLSLECTVEGTSNPNLYWYRQAAGRGLQLLFYSVGIGQISSEVPQNLSASRPQDRQFILSSKKLLLSDSGFYLCAWSGNRGYNQPQHFGDGTRLSIL.

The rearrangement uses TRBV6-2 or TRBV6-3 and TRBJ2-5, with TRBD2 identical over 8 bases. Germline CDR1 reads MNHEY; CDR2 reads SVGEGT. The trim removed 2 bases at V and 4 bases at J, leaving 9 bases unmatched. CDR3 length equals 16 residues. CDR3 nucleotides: TGTGCCAGCAGTTACACGGTCAGCGGGAGTAGAGAGACCCAGTACTTC. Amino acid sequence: CASSYTVSGSRETQYF.

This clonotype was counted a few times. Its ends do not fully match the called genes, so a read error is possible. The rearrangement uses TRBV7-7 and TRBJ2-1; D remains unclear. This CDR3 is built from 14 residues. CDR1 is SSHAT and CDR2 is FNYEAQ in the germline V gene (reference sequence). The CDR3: CASSLTGTGNEQFF. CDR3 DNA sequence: TGTGCTAGCAGCCTAACGGGTACCGGGAATGAGCAGTTCTTC.

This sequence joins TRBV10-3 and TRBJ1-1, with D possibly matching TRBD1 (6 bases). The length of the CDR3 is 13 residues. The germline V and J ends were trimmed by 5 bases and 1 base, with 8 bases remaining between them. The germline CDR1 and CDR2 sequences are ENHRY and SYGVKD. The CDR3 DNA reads TGTGCCATCAGTCAGACAGGGAACACTGAAGCTTTCTTT. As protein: CAISQTGNTEAFF.

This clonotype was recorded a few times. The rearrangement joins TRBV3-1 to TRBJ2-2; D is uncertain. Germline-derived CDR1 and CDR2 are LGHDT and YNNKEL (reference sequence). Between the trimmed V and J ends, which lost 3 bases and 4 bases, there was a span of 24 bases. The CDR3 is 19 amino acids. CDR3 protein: CASSQNPRSGVGRTGELFF. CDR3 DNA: TGTGCCAGCAGCCAGAACCCCCGATCAGGTGTGGGTCGCACCGGGGAGCTGTTTTTT.

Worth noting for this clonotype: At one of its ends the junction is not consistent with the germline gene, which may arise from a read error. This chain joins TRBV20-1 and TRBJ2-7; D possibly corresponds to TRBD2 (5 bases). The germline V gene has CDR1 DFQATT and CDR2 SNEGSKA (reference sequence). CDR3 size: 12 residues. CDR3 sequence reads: CSARDRRQILSF. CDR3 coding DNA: TGCAGTGCTAGAGATAGGAGGCAGATTCTGAGTTTC.

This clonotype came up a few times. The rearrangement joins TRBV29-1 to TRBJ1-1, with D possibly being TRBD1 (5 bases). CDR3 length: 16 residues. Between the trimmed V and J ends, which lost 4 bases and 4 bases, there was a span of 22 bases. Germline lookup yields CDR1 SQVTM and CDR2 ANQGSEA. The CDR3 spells CSVGGKKGPGSTEAFF. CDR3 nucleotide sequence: TGCAGCGTTGGGGGTAAGAAGGGGCCGGGGAGCACTGAAGCTTTCTTT.

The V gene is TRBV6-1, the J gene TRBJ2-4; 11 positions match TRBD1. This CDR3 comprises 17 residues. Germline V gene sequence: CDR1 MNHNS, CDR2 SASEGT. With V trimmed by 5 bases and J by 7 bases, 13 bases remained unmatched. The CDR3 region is CASSYLRDRGAMNIQYF. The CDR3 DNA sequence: TGTGCCAGCAGTTACCTCCGGGACAGGGGGGCAATGAACATTCAGTACTTC.

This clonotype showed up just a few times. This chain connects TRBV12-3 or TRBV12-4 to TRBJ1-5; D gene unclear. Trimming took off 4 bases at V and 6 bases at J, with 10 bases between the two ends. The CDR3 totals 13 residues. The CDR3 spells CASSWTAGQPQHF. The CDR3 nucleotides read TGTGCCAGCAGTTGGACTGCGGGTCAGCCCCAGCATTTT.

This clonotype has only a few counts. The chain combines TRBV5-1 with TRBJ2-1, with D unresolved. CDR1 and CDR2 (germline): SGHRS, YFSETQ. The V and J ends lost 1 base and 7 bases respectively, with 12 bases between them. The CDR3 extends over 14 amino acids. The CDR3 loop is CASSLLSVSNEQFF. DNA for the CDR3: TGCGCCAGCAGCTTGCTGAGTGTTAGTAATGAGCAGTTCTTC.

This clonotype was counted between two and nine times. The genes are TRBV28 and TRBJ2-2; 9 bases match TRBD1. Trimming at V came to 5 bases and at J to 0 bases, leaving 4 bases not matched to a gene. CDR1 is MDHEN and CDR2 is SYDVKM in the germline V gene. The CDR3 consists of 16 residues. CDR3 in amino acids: CASSRTGVSNTGELFF. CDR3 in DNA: TGTGCCAGCAGTCGGACAGGGGTGTCGAACACCGGGGAGCTGTTTTTT.

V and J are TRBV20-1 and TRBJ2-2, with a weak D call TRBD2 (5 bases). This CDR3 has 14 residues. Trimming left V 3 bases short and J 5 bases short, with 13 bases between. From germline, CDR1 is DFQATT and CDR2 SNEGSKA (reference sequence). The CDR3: CSARDGLYTGELFF. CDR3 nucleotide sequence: TGCAGTGCTAGGGACGGACTCTATACCGGGGAGCTGTTTTTT.